This TCR beta chain was profiled in a study of T cell responses to AZD1222 COVID-19 vaccine. Assay used: immunoSEQ multiplex PCR; TCRdb lists only in-frame clones, some missing. This repertoire shows 180,000 or so clones, roughly 94% found once; its top ten account for approximately 0.64%. Whole-study results and caveats: The repertoires were collected only after the peak T cell response. Spike-wide coverage was observed for vaccine-associated CD4 TCRs, with dominant responses at 160-218 and 743-854. Possibly, clonal diversity was underestimated; donors were largely white British and included more females. Only a handful of individuals given AZD1222 were seropositive at baseline.

A single count supports this clone. The antigen is undetermined. After removal of 4 bases from V and 6 bases from J, the junction contained 11 bases not matched to a gene. CDR3 length equals 15 residues. The germline V gene has CDR1 GTSNPN and CDR2 SVGIG (reference sequence). The rearrangement joins TRBV30 to TRBJ2-5; 10 nucleotides agree with TRBD2. The sequence derives from an adult in good health. The material was peripheral blood, obtained on day 0 of AZD1222 vaccination. In nucleotides, the CDR3 is TGTGCCTGGATTGGGGGGCTAGCGGGAGTGAAGACCCAGTACTTC. Translating gives CAWIGGLAGVKTQYF. Together with reference TRBV30 and TRBJ2-5, the CDR3 gives the full variable domain: SQTIHQWPATLVQPVGSPLSLECTVEGTSNPNLYWYRQAAGRGLQLLFYSVGIGQISSEVPQNLSASRPQDRQFILSSKKLLLSDSGFYLCAWIGGLAGVKTQYFGPGTRLLVL.